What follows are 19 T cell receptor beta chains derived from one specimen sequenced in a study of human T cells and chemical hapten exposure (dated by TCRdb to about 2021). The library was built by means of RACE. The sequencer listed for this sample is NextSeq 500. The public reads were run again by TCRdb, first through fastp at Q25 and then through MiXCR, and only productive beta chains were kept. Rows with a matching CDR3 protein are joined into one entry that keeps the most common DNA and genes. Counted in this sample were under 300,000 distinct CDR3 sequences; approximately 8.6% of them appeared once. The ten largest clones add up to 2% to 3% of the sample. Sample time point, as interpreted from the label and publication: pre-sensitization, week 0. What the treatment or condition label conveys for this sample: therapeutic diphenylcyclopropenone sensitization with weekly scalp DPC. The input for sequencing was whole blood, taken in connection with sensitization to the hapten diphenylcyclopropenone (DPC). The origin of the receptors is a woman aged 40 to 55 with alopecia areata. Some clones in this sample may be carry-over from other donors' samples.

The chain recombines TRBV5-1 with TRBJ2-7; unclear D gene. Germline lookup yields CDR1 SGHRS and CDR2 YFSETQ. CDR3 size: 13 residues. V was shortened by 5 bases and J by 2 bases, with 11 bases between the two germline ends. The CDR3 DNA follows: TGCGCCAGCAGTGCACATACGACCTACGAGCAGTACTTC. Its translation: CASSAHTTYEQYF.

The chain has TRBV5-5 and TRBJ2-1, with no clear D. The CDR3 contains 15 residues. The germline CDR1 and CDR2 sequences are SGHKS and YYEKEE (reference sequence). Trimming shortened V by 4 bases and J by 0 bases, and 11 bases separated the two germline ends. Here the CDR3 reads CASSALFSSYNEQFF. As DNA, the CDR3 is TGTGCCAGCAGCGCCCTTTTTAGCTCCTACAATGAGCAGTTCTTC.

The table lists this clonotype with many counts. The CDR3 nucleotides read TGTGCCAGCAGAACCCCTCCGGGGCACGAGCAGTACTTC. Translated, it gives CASRTPPGHEQYF. The rearrangement uses TRBV2 and TRBJ2-7; D is perhaps TRBD1 or TRBD2 (5 bases each). V lost 6 bases and J lost 5, with 14 bases in between. CDR1 and CDR2 (germline): SNHLY, FYNNEI. This CDR3 is 13 amino acids long.

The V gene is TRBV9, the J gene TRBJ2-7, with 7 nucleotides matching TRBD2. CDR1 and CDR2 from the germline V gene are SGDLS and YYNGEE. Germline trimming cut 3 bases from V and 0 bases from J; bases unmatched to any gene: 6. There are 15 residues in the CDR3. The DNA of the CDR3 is TGTGCCAGCAGCGAGAGCGGGGCAGGCTCCTACGAGCAGTACTTC. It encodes CASSESGAGSYEQYF.

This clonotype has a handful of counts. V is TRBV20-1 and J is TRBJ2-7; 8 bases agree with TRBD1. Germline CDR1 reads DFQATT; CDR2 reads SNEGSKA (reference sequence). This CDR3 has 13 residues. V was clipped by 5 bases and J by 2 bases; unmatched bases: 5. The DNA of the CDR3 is TGCAGTGCTTCCGCGACAGGGGCCTACGAGCAGTACTTC. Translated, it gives CSASATGAYEQYF.

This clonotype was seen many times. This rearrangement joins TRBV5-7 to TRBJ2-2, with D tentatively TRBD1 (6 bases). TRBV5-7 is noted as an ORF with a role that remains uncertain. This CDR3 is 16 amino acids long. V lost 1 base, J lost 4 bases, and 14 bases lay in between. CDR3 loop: CASSLQGGKVTGELFF. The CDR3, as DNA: TGTGCCAGCAGCTTGCAAGGGGGAAAAGTCACCGGGGAGCTGTTTTTT.

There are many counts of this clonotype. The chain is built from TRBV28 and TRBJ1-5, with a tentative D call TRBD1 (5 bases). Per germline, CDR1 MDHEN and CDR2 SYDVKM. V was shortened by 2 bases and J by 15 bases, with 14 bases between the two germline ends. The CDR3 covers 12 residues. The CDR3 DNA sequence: TGTGCCAGCAGTTTAGCCCAGGGTCGATGGCATTTT. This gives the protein CASSLAQGRWHF. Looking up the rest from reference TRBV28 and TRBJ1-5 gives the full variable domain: DVKVTQSSRYLVKRTGEKVFLECVQDMDHENMFWYRQDPGLGLRLIYFSYDVKMKEKGDIPEGYSVSREKKERFSLILESASTNQTSMYLCASSLAQGRWHFGDGTRLSIL.

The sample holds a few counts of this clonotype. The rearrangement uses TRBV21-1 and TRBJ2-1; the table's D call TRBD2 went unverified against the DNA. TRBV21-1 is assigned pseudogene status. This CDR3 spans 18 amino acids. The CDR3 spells CASSKPLWGMGGYNEQFF. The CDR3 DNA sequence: TGTGCCAGCAGCAAACCCCTTTGGGGGATGGGAGGTTACAATGAGCAGTTCTTC.

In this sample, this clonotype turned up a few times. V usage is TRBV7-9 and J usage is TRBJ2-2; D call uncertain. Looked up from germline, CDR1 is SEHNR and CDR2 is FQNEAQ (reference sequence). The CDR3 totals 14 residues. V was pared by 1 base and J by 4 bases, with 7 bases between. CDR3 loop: CASSLGSLTGELFF. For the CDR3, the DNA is TGTGCCAGCAGCTTAGGATCCCTCACCGGGGAGCTGTTTTTT. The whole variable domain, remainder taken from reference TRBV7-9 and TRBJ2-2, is DTGVSQNPRHKITKRGQNVTFRCDPISEHNRLYWYRQTLGQGPEFLTYFQNEAQLEKSRLLSDRFSAERPKGSFSTLEIQRTEQGDSAMYLCASSLGSLTGELFFGEGSRLTVL.

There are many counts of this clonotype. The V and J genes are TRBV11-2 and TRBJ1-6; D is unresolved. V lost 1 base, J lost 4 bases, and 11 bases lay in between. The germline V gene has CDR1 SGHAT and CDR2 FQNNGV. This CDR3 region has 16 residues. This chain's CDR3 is CASSLGRAPYNSPLHF. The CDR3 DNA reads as TGTGCCAGCAGCTTAGGCCGGGCTCCTTATAATTCACCCCTCCACTTT.

CDR3 residues: CASSRGLAVSYEQYF. CDR3 sequence (DNA): TGTGCCAGCAGCCGCGGACTAGCGGTCTCCTACGAGCAGTACTTC. The rearrangement links TRBV3-1 to TRBJ2-7, with TRBD2 matching over 10 bases. Germline V gene data show CDR1 as LGHDT and CDR2 as YNNKEL (reference sequence). V lost 4 bases and J lost 0; bases outside the gene matches: 3. This CDR3 has 15 amino acids.

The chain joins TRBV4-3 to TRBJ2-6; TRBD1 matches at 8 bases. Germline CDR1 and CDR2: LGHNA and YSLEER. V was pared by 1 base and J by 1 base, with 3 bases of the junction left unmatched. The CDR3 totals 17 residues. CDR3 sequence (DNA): TGCGCCAGCAGCCAAGCAGGGGGCGCATCTGGGGCCAACGTCCTGACTTTC. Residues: CASSQAGGASGANVLTF.

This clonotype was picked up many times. The CDR3 loop reads CASSSTGPDTQYF. For the CDR3, the DNA is TGTGCCAGCAGCTCAACAGGGCCAGATACGCAGTATTTT. This chain uses TRBV7-9 with TRBJ2-3; possibly TRBD1 for D (6 bases). Looked up from germline, CDR1 is SEHNR and CDR2 is FQNEAQ (reference sequence). CDR3 length: 13 amino acids. Deletions cut 4 bases from V and 4 bases from J, with 9 bases between.

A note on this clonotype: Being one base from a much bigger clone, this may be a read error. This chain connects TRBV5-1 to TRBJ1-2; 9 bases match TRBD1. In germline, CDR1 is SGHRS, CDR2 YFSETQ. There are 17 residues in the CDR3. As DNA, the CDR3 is TGCGCCAGCAGCCACAGAGAAGGGACAGGGTGGAACTATGGCTGCACCTTC. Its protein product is CASSHREGTGWNYGCTF.

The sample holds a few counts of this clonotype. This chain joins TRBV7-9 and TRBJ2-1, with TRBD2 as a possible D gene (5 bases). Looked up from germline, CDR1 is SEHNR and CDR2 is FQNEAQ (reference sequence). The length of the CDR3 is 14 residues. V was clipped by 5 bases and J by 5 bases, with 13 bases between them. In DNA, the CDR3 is TGTGCCAGCAGCCCGGGATCCCGGCACAATGAGCAGTTCTTC. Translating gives CASSPGSRHNEQFF.

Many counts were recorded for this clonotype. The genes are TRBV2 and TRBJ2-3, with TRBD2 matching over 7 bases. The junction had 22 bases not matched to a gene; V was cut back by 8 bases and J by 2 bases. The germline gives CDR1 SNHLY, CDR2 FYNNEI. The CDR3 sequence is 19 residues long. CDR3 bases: TGTGCCAGCTGCCGGCACGCGATCGGGAGGCCACTATTCACAGATACGCAGTATTTT. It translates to CASCRHAIGRPLFTDTQYF.

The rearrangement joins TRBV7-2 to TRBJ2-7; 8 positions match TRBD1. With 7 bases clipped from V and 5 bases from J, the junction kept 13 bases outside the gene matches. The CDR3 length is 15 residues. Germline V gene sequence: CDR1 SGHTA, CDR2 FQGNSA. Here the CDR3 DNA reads TGTGCCAGCACCGGTCTGGCAGGGGGCGTCGACGAGCAGTACTTC. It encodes CASTGLAGGVDEQYF.

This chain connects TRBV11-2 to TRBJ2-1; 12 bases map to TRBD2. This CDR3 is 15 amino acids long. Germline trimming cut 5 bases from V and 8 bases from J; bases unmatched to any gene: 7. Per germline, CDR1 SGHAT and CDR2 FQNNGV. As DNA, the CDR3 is TGTGCCAGCAGCCGGACTAGCGGGACGTTGGATGAGCAGTTCTTC. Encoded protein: CASSRTSGTLDEQFF.

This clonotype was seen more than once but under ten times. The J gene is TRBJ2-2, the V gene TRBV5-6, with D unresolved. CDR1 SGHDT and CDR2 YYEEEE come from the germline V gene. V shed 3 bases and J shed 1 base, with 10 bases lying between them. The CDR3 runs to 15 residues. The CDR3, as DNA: TGTGCCAGCAGCTGGTATTGGCGGAACACCGGGGAGCTGTTTTTT. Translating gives CASSWYWRNTGELFF. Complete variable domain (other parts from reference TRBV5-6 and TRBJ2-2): DAGVTQSPTHLIKTRGQQVTLRCSPKSGHDTVSWYQQALGQGPQFIFQYYEEEERQRGNFPDRFSGHQFPNYSSELNVNALLLGDSALYLCASSWYWRNTGELFFGEGSRLTVL.